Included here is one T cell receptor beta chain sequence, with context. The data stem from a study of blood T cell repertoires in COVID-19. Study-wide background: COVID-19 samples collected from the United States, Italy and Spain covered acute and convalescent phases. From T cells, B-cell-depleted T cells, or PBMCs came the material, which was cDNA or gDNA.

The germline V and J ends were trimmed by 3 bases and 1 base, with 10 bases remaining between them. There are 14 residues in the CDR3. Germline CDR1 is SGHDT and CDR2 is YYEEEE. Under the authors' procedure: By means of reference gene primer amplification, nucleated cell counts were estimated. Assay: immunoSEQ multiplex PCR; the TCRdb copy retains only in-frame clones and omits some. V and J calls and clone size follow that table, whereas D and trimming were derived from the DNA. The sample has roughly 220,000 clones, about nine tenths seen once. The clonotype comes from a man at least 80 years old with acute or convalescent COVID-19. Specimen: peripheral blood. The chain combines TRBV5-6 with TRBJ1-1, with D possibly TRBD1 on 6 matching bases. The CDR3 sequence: CASSSVGANTEAFF. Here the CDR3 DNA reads TGTGCCAGCAGCTCAGTGGGGGCGAACACTGAAGCTTTCTTT.